In its sample, the clone carrying this T cell receptor (beta chain) was seen many times. Its matching antigen is unknown. Read data end 3 residues before the CDR3 end; the end is taken from the germline J gene. V lost 5 bases and J lost 1, with 12 bases in between. The germline CDR1 and CDR2 sequences are DFQATT and SNEGSKA (reference sequence). There are 14 residues in the CDR3. Control and CVID samples contributed equal amounts of genomic DNA. Only in-frame clones appear in the TCRdb table, and some are missing; sequencing was by immunoSEQ multiplex PCR. This sample carries under 40,000 clones, none of them present only once. The sample belongs to a study of T cell clonality in common variable immunodeficiency. The study's findings and limits: CVID subjects showed higher TCRbeta clonality than healthy controls. Fewer deletions and N-nucleotide insertions were reportedly seen in common variable immunodeficiency TCR beta sequences.

Donors gave roughly 4.5 to 8.5 ml heparinized peripheral whole blood. The chain employs TRBV20-1 and TRBJ2-4, with D possibly matching TRBD2 (6 bases). The specimen was peripheral blood mononuclear cells. This receptor was identified in a human donor with common variable immunodeficiency. The sequenced part of the CDR3 DNA is TGCAGTGCTTTTGGGGCGGGGGCCAAAAACATT. Translating it yields CSAFGAGAKNI. The full CDR3 protein is CSAFGAGAKNIQYF.